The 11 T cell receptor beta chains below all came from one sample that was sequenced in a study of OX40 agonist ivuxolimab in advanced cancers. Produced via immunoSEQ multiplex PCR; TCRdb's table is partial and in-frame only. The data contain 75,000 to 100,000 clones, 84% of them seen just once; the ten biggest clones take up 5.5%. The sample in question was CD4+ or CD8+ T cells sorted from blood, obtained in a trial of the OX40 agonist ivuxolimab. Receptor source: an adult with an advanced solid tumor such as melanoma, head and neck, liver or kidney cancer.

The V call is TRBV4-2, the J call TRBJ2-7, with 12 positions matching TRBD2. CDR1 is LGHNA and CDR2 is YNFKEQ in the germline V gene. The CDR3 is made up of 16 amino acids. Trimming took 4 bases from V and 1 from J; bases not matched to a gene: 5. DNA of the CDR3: TGTGCCAGCAGCCGATCGACTAGCGGGGGATCCTACGAGCAGTACTTC. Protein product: CASSRSTSGGSYEQYF.

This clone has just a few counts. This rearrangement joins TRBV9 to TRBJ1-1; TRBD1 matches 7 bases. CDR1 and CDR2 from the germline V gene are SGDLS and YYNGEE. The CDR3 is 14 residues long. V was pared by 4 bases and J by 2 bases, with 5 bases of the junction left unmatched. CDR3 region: CASSLTGSNTEAFF. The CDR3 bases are TGTGCCAGCAGCTTGACAGGGAGTAACACTGAAGCTTTCTTT.

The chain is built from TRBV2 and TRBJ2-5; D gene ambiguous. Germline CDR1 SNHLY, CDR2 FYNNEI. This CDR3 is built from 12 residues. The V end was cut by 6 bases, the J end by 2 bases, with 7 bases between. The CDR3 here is CASRWAQETQYF. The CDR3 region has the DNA TGTGCCAGCAGGTGGGCTCAAGAGACCCAGTACTTC.

The CDR3 DNA follows: TGTGCCAGCAGTCGTGACTGGGGGAACACTGAAGCTTTCTTT. This translates into CASSRDWGNTEAFF. The rearrangement uses TRBV6-5 and TRBJ1-1; D remains ambiguous. V gave up 5 bases and J gave up 1 base, with 11 bases separating them. The CDR3 totals 14 residues. In germline, CDR1 is MNHEY, CDR2 SVGAGI.

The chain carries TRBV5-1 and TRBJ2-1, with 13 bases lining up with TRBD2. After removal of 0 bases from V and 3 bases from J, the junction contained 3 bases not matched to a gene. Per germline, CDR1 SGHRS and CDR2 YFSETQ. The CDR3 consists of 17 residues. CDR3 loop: CASSLGTSGGYYNEQFF. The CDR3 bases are TGCGCCAGCAGCTTGGGGACTAGCGGGGGTTACTACAATGAGCAGTTCTTC.

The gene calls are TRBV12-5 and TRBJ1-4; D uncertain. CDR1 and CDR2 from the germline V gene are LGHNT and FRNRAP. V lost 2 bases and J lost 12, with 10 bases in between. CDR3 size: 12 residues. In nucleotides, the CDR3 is TGTGCTAGTGGTTTGTCGTCGGACGAACTGTTTTTT. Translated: CASGLSSDELFF.

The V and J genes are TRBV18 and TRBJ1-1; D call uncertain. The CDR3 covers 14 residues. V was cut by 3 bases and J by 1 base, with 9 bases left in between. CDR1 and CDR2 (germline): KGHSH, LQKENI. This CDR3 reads CASSPPRGNTEAFF. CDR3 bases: TGTGCCAGCTCACCCCCACGAGGGAACACTGAAGCTTTCTTT.

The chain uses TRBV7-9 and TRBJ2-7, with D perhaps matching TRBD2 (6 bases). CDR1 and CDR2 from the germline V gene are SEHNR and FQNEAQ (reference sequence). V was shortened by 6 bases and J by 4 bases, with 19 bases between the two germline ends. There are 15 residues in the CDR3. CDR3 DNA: TGTGCCAGCAGTTTCCTGCCGGAGGGCCATTACGAGCAGTACTTC. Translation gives CASSFLPEGHYEQYF.

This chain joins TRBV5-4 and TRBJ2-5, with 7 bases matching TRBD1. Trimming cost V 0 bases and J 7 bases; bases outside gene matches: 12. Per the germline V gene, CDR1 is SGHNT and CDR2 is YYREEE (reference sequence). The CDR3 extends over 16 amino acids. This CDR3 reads CASSLGGQAAEVTQYF. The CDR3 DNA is TGTGCCAGCAGCTTGGGCGGACAGGCCGCCGAGGTGACCCAGTACTTC.

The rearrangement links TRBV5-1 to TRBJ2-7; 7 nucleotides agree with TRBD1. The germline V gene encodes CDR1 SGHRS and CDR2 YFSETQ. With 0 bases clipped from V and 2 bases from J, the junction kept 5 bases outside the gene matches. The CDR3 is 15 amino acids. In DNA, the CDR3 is TGCGCCAGCAGCTTGGCCCAACAGGGGACCTACGAGCAGTACTTC. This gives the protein CASSLAQQGTYEQYF.

CDR3 amino acids: CATLAGGGTEAFF. CDR3 nucleotides: TGTGCCACTCTCGCCGGGGGTGGCACTGAAGCTTTCTTT. The chain is built from TRBV15 and TRBJ1-1; the D gene is possibly TRBD1 (5 bases). Germline V gene lookup returns CDR1 LNHNV and CDR2 YYDKDF (reference sequence). The V end lost 9 bases, the J end lost 4 bases, and 15 bases lay between the germline ends. This CDR3 has 13 residues.